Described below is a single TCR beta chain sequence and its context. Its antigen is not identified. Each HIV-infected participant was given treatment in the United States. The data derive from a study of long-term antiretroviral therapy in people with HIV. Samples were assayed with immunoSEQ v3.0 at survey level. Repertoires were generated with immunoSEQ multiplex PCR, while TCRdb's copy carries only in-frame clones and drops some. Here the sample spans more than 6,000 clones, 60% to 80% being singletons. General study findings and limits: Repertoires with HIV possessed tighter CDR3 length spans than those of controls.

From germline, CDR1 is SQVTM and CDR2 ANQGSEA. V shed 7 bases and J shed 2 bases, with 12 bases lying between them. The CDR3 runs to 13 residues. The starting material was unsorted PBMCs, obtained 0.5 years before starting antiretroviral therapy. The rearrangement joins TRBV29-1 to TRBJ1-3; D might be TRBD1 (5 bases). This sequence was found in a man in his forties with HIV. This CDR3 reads CSGSTATGNTIYF. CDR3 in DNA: TGCAGCGGATCGACAGCCACTGGAAACACCATATATTTT.